The sequence of this TCR beta chain was determined in a study of blood T cell repertoires in COVID-19. The repertoire was sequenced with immunoSEQ multiplex PCR; TCRdb's copy has only in-frame clones and lacks some. The sample has approximately 180,000 clones; approximately 85% are singletons. This CDR3 has 13 amino acids. Looked up from germline, CDR1 is DFQATT and CDR2 is SNEGSKA (reference sequence). Trimming stripped 3 bases from V and 3 bases from J, with 9 bases between. Clinical history reported by participants formed the basis on which cohorts were assigned. Either two negative PCRs, clearance, or symptom resolution qualified Cohort 3 donors as recovered.

The TCR was taken from a man aged 40-50 years who had recovered from COVID-19. The chain combines TRBV20-1 with TRBJ1-3; D is possibly TRBD1 (6 bases). The sample was PBMCs or T cells enriched from blood (not recorded which). In DNA, the CDR3 is TGCAGTGCTAGTACAGGGAATGGAAACACCATATATTTT. It translates to CSASTGNGNTIYF.